This T cell receptor (beta chain) derives from a study of blood T cell repertoires in COVID-19. In the study overall: COVID-19 samples, acute and convalescent, were from the United States, Italy and Spain.

Original analysis: Amplifying reference gene primers gave estimates of nucleated cell counts. Libraries were prepared by immunoSEQ multiplex PCR; TCRdb keeps only in-frame clonotypes and omits some of them. For V, J and clone size, that table is used; D and trimming come from the DNA. The profile shows just over 300,000 clones, about 88% of them singletons. With 5 bases clipped from V and 1 base from J, the junction kept 2 bases outside the gene matches. CDR1 is SNHLY and CDR2 is FYNNEI in the germline V gene. The CDR3 loop spans 15 amino acids. In assigning cohorts, the study relied on participant-reported clinical history. Recovered status in Cohort 3 required two negative PCRs, clearance, or symptom resolution.

This sequence was found in a woman aged 40 to 49 who had recovered from COVID-19. The sample was PBMCs or T cells enriched from blood (not recorded which). The chain employs TRBV2 and TRBJ2-3; 11 positions agree with TRBD2. In DNA, the CDR3 is TGTGCCAGCAGTTTACTAGCGGGGGGCACAGATACGCAGTATTTT. Translation gives CASSLLAGGTDTQYF. Complete variable domain (other parts from reference TRBV2 and TRBJ2-3): EPEVTQTPSHQVTQMGQEVILRCVPISNHLYFYWYRQILGQKVEFLVSFYNNEISEKSEIFDDQFSVERPDGSNFTLKIRSTKLEDSAMYFCASSLLAGGTDTQYFGPGTRLTVL.